These 7 T cell receptor beta chains were sequenced from one sample in a study of CD8 T cells in Susac syndrome (dated by TCRdb to the late 2010s). Libraries came from the immunoSEQ multiplex PCR assay. RNA was extracted with the RNeasy kit and roughly 0.45 to 1 ug was reverse transcribed using random hexamers. TCRdb reprocessed the public reads (quality trimming at Q25 with fastp, clone calling with MiXCR) and kept in-frame beta chains. Under each unique CDR3 protein, matching rows form one entry showing the most common genes and DNA. Across this sample there are approximately 150,000 distinct CDR3 sequences, with roughly 95% seen only once. Clones ranked in the top ten supply about 0.1% of the sample. The specimen was CD4+ T cells from PBMCs. All receptors derive from a human donor with multiple sclerosis.

Notes on this clonotype: One end of the junction is discordant with germline, which a read error may explain. V usage is TRBV11-2 and J usage is TRBJ2-2; the match to TRBD2 covers 10 bases. Germline V gene lookup returns CDR1 SGHAT and CDR2 FQNNGV. The CDR3 covers 19 residues. Written as DNA, the CDR3 is TGTGCCAGCAGCTTCCCCGGGGGGAAGCGGGAGGGCCGTCCCGGGGAGTTGTTTTTT. It is translated as CASSFPGGKREGRPGELFF.

The V and J genes are TRBV27 and TRBJ2-2; D not resolved. This CDR3 is 14 amino acids long. Deletions cut 7 bases from V and 3 bases from J, with 12 bases between. Germline V lookup: CDR1 MNHEY, CDR2 SMNVEV (reference sequence). The CDR3 DNA reads TGTGCCAGCACTCTTACATATGACACCGGGGAGCTGTTTTTT. The encoded protein is CASTLTYDTGELFF.

The genes are TRBV6-1 and TRBJ1-2; 9 bases map to TRBD1. Germline trimming cut 6 bases from V and 8 bases from J; bases unmatched to any gene: 19. There are 17 residues in the CDR3. Per germline, CDR1 MNHNS and CDR2 SASEGT. The CDR3 protein is CASRNTGGDPPLVGYTF. In DNA, the CDR3 is TGTGCCAGCAGAAATACAGGGGGCGACCCGCCCCTAGTCGGCTACACCTTC.

The DNA for the CDR3 is TGTGCCAGCAGCCAATTTAGCGGGAGTAAAGAGACCCAGTACTTC. It specifies CASSQFSGSKETQYF. The chain links TRBV4-2 to TRBJ2-5, with 9 bases that match TRBD2. This CDR3 has 15 amino acids. The trim removed 2 bases at V and 3 bases at J, leaving 4 bases unmatched. CDR1 and CDR2 (germline): LGHNA, YNFKEQ.

V usage is TRBV29-1 and J usage is TRBJ1-2; D is unclear. This CDR3 comprises 12 residues. With 3 bases removed from V and 7 bases from J, the gap between germline ends came to 12 bases. CDR1 is SQVTM, CDR2 ANQGSEA, per germline. CDR3 sequence: CSVDSGGVGYTF. The CDR3 bases are TGCAGCGTTGACTCCGGTGGCGTTGGCTACACCTTC.

Only one count was recorded for this clonotype. The rearrangement links TRBV5-4 to TRBJ1-1, with D possibly TRBD1 on 5 matching bases. The CDR3 consists of 17 residues. The V end lost 0 bases, the J end lost 1 base, and 16 bases lay between the germline ends. The germline V gene has CDR1 SGHNT and CDR2 YYREEE (reference sequence). The CDR3 spells CASSLVPLRQKNTEAFF. The CDR3 nucleotides read TGTGCCAGCAGCTTGGTCCCCCTACGACAGAAGAACACTGAAGCTTTCTTT.

This chain links TRBV28 with TRBJ2-5, with TRBD1 matching 9 bases. The CDR3 runs to 15 residues. The V segment lost 5 bases and the J segment 5 bases; nucleotides outside the gene matches: 9. Germline CDR1 reads MDHEN; CDR2 reads SYDVKM. CDR3 region: CASSLRTGAGETQYF. The CDR3 nucleotides are TGTGCCAGCAGTCTCCGGACAGGGGCAGGGGAGACCCAGTACTTC.